A single sample gave rise to the 20 T cell receptor beta chains below, sequenced in a study of blood T cell repertoires in COVID-19. The table came from immunoSEQ multiplex PCR; TCRdb's copy has only in-frame clones and leaves some out. The table has 150,000 to 250,000 clones, roughly 82% seen once. Sequencing input: PBMCs or T cells enriched from blood (not recorded which). All receptors derive from a man between 35 and 55 years old who had recovered from COVID-19.

V gene TRBV10-1 combines with J gene TRBJ2-3; 9 bases match TRBD2. The length of the CDR3 is 15 residues. CDR1 and CDR2 from the germline V gene are WNHNN and SYGVQD (reference sequence). V dropped 5 bases and J dropped 0; count of bases not matched to a gene: 3. In DNA form, the CDR3 reads TGCGCCAGCAGTCACAGCGGGGGGAGCACAGATACGCAGTATTTT. It specifies CASSHSGGSTDTQYF.

This clone showed up just once. The rearrangement joins TRBV7-2 to TRBJ2-1; TRBD1 aligns across 9 bases. The germline V gene encodes CDR1 SGHTA and CDR2 FQGNSA. V was pared by 5 bases and J by 1 base, with 3 bases of the junction left unmatched. The CDR3 is 15 amino acids. This CDR3 is CASSRDRDSYNEQFF. Here the CDR3 DNA reads TGTGCCAGCAGCAGGGACAGGGATTCCTACAATGAGCAGTTCTTC.

The V call is TRBV12-3 or TRBV12-4, the J call TRBJ1-2; D is undetermined. This CDR3 is built from 12 residues. The ends were cut back, 6 bases at V and 2 bases at J, with 7 bases in the middle. The CDR3 sequence: CASSQWNYGYTF. CDR3 bases: TGTGCCAGCAGCCAGTGGAACTATGGCTACACCTTC.

This clone has only one observation. The chain recombines TRBV18 with TRBJ2-7, with a possible D match to TRBD2 (5 bases). This CDR3 comprises 14 residues. Trimming pared 6 bases from V and 4 bases from J, leaving 16 bases between. Germline V gene data show CDR1 as KGHSH and CDR2 as LQKENI. In DNA, the CDR3 is TGTGCCAGCTCCCGGGGAGAGGCTGGTTACGAGCAGTACTTC. Encoded protein: CASSRGEAGYEQYF.

The chain uses TRBV2 and TRBJ1-5; D is undetermined. This CDR3 comprises 14 residues. The V end was cut by 8 bases, the J end by 0 bases, with 11 bases between. Germline loops: CDR1 SNHLY, CDR2 FYNNEI. The CDR3, as DNA: TGTGCCAGCGAATACAGTAATAGCAATCAGCCCCAGCATTTT. Translating gives CASEYSNSNQPQHF.

V usage is TRBV6-2 or TRBV6-3 and J usage is TRBJ1-1; TRBD1 agrees at 8 bases. The V gene end was trimmed by 5 bases and the J gene end by 6 bases; junction bases not matched to a gene: 8. Germline V gene lookup returns CDR1 MNHEY and CDR2 SVGEGT. This CDR3 is 14 amino acids long. The CDR3 region is CASSLTGQGSEAFF. The CDR3 coding sequence is TGTGCCAGCAGTCTGACTGGACAGGGCTCTGAAGCTTTCTTT.

V and J are TRBV6-2 or TRBV6-3 and TRBJ1-5; 8 bases match TRBD1. This CDR3 has 14 residues. V gave up 2 bases and J gave up 5 bases; unmatched junction bases: 2. CDR1 and CDR2 (germline): MNHEY, SVGEGT. The CDR3 loop is CASSYGQGYQPQHF. CDR3 bases: TGTGCCAGCAGTTACGGACAGGGCTATCAGCCCCAGCATTTT.

The rearrangement links TRBV30 to TRBJ1-2, with TRBD1 matching over 7 bases. With 5 bases clipped from V and 8 bases from J, the junction kept 5 bases outside the gene matches. CDR1 and CDR2 (germline): GTSNPN, SVGIG (reference sequence). This CDR3 is built from 11 residues. Written as DNA, the CDR3 is TGTGCCTGGGGGGAGGGGGCCGGCTACACCTTC. Its translation: CAWGEGAGYTF.

The CDR3 reads CASSQDVGGRGYTF. The CDR3 nucleotides are TGCGCCAGCAGCCAAGATGTAGGAGGAAGGGGCTACACCTTC. The chain employs TRBV4-3 and TRBJ1-2; no definite D call. Trimming cost V 0 bases and J 8 bases, with 13 bases left between them. From germline, CDR1 is LGHNA and CDR2 YSLEER. The CDR3 sequence is 14 residues long.

This clone was counted between two and nine times. The J gene is TRBJ1-5, the V gene TRBV2; no definite D call. This CDR3 contains 15 residues. Germline values: CDR1 SNHLY, CDR2 FYNNEI. V was shortened by 4 bases and J by 2 bases, with 12 bases between the two germline ends. CDR3 coding DNA: TGTGCCAGCAGTGTCCCAGCCGAGGGCAATCAGCCCCAGCATTTT. Encoded protein: CASSVPAEGNQPQHF.

This chain uses TRBV28 with TRBJ2-1, with a tentative D call TRBD2 (5 bases). The CDR3 totals 14 residues. Germline lookup yields CDR1 MDHEN and CDR2 SYDVKM. V lost 5 bases and J 5 bases, leaving 13 bases between the germline ends. The CDR3 DNA is TGTGCCAGCAGTGGGAGCCTCCTTCACAATGAGCAGTTCTTC. Amino acids: CASSGSLLHNEQFF.

V usage is TRBV14 and J usage is TRBJ1-3; D not resolved. Germline V gene lookup returns CDR1 SGHDN and CDR2 FVKESK. The CDR3 is 16 amino acids. Deletions cut 1 base from V and 0 bases from J, with 10 bases between. In nucleotides, the CDR3 is TGTGCCAGCAGCCAAGTGGGCAGGAACTCTGGAAACACCATATATTTT. Its translation is CASSQVGRNSGNTIYF.

The V gene is TRBV7-9, the J gene TRBJ1-1, with a weak D call TRBD1 (6 bases). Germline CDR1 SEHNR, CDR2 FQNEAQ (reference sequence). The V gene lost 4 bases and the J gene lost 5 bases, with 14 bases spanning the gap. This CDR3 region has 14 residues. CDR3 region: CASSSGQIGTEAFF. CDR3 in DNA: TGTGCCAGCAGCTCCGGACAGATCGGGACTGAAGCTTTCTTT.

The chain links TRBV6-5 to TRBJ1-5; D not certain. The CDR3 length is 15 residues. The ends were cut back, 5 bases at V and 7 bases at J, with 18 bases in the middle. Germline V gene data show CDR1 as MNHEY and CDR2 as SVGAGI. CDR3 sequence reads: CASSPEGLQEQPQHF. The CDR3 DNA reads as TGTGCCAGCAGTCCCGAGGGTCTACAAGAGCAGCCCCAGCATTTT.

The rearrangement links TRBV14 to TRBJ2-1; TRBD2 aligns across 9 bases. V shed 6 bases, J shed 6 bases, and the junction held 9 bases outside the gene matches. The CDR3 consists of 15 residues. Germline lookup yields CDR1 SGHDN and CDR2 FVKESK. The CDR3 protein is CASSIAGADINEQFF. For the CDR3, the DNA is TGTGCCAGCAGTATAGCGGGAGCCGATATCAATGAGCAGTTCTTC.

V usage is TRBV6-5 and J usage is TRBJ1-5, with 8 bases that match TRBD1. V gave up 11 bases and J gave up 1 base; unmatched junction bases: 7. The CDR3 extends over 14 amino acids. Germline CDR1 and CDR2: MNHEY and SVGAGI. The CDR3 loop is CAAMGQVSNQPQHF. The CDR3 nucleotides are TGTGCCGCGATGGGACAGGTCAGCAATCAGCCCCAGCATTTT.

The chain has TRBV7-2 and TRBJ1-3, with TRBD1 matching 7 bases. V dropped 6 bases and J dropped 3; count of bases not matched to a gene: 5. The CDR3 covers 14 residues. CDR1 is SGHTA and CDR2 is FQGNSA in the germline V gene. The CDR3 DNA reads as TGTGCCAGCAGTTCAGGGGGTGGTGGAAACACCATATATTTT. Its protein product is CASSSGGGGNTIYF.

This clone came up a few times. The rearrangement joins TRBV5-1 to TRBJ2-2, with D perhaps matching TRBD1 (5 bases). Germline V CDR1 and CDR2: SGHRS, YFSETQ. V lost 4 bases, J lost 7 bases, and 17 bases lay in between. CDR3 length: 15 amino acids. The CDR3 nucleotides are TGCGCCAGCAGCCCCTCCCAGGGATTCAGCGGGGAGCTGTTTTTT. This encodes CASSPSQGFSGELFF.

The chain recombines TRBV5-1 with TRBJ1-4, with D possibly TRBD1 on 6 matching bases. In germline, CDR1 is SGHRS, CDR2 YFSETQ. There are 15 residues in the CDR3. The V and J ends lost 3 bases and 5 bases respectively, with 14 bases between them. CDR3 DNA: TGCGCCAGCAGCTACCGGACAGCACAGAATGAAAAACTGTTTTTT. Translation: CASSYRTAQNEKLFF.

The chain recombines TRBV6-5 with TRBJ1-5; no clear D gene. CDR1 is MNHEY, CDR2 SVGAGI, per germline. Trimming stripped 0 bases from V and 5 bases from J, with 14 bases between. The CDR3 runs 16 residues. The CDR3, as DNA: TGTGCCAGCAGTTACTCGCGCCTTTCGGGTGATCAGCCCCAGCATTTT. It codes for CASSYSRLSGDQPQHF.